The 8 T cell receptor beta chains in this list originate from one sample, sequenced in a study of blood T cell repertoires in COVID-19. The table came from immunoSEQ multiplex PCR; TCRdb's copy has only in-frame clones and leaves some out. The sample has roughly 200,000 clones, around 84% seen once. The source material was peripheral blood. These receptors were taken from a woman of 80 years or more with acute or convalescent COVID-19.

This clone was seen once. The CDR3 loop reads CASSTGTGTGELFF. The CDR3 bases are TGTGCCAGCAGTACCGGGACAGGGACCGGGGAGCTGTTTTTT. The chain has TRBV2 and TRBJ2-2, with TRBD1 matching 9 bases. V gave up 5 bases and J gave up 5 bases; unmatched junction bases: 3. CDR1 and CDR2 from the germline V gene are SNHLY and FYNNEI. The CDR3 spans 14 residues.

V gene TRBV18 combines with J gene TRBJ1-4; 7 nucleotides align to TRBD1. This CDR3 has 13 amino acids. The germline gives CDR1 KGHSH, CDR2 LQKENI. Germline trimming cut 6 bases from V and 7 bases from J; bases unmatched to any gene: 5. CDR3 amino acids: CASSTGQIEKLFF. The CDR3 region has the DNA TGTGCCAGCTCGACGGGACAGATTGAAAAACTGTTTTTT.

This clone was observed once. The chain employs TRBV5-6 and TRBJ1-6; tentative D call: TRBD1 (6 bases). The CDR3 spans 17 residues. The V end lost 3 bases, the J end lost 7 bases, and 20 bases lay between the germline ends. Per the germline V gene, CDR1 is SGHDT and CDR2 is YYEEEE. CDR3 coding DNA: TGTGCCAGCAGCTCCCGCCGGAACTTAAGGGGGAATTCACCCCTCCACTTT. Encoded protein: CASSSRRNLRGNSPLHF.

The chain joins TRBV2 to TRBJ1-1, with TRBD1 identical over 9 bases. V gave up 5 bases and J gave up 5 bases; unmatched junction bases: 3. This CDR3 contains 13 residues. Looked up from germline, CDR1 is SNHLY and CDR2 is FYNNEI. CDR3 protein: CASSPDRGTEAFF. CDR3 nucleotide sequence: TGTGCCAGCAGTCCCGACAGGGGGACTGAAGCTTTCTTT.

The CDR3 loop reads CASSHWTADAAGNTIYF. The CDR3 DNA is TGCGCCAGCAGCCACTGGACAGCCGACGCCGCCGGAAACACCATATATTTT. This sequence joins TRBV4-3 and TRBJ1-3; D perhaps matches TRBD1 (6 bases). Trimming stripped 3 bases from V and 4 bases from J, with 19 bases between. The CDR3 spans 17 residues. Germline values: CDR1 LGHNA, CDR2 YSLEER.

This chain links TRBV6-5 with TRBJ2-7; 8 positions match TRBD2. Germline CDR1 reads MNHEY; CDR2 reads SVGAGI. This CDR3 contains 15 residues. With V trimmed by 2 bases and J by 2 bases, 5 bases remained unmatched. The CDR3 loop reads CASSYSASGPYEQYF. The CDR3 DNA reads TGTGCCAGCAGTTACAGCGCTAGCGGGCCCTACGAGCAGTACTTC.

This clone is a singleton in its sample. This rearrangement joins TRBV7-9 to TRBJ2-7, with D maybe TRBD2 (7 bases). V dropped 5 bases and J dropped 2 bases, with 22 bases sitting between them. The CDR3 has 17 amino acids. Germline loops: CDR1 SEHNR, CDR2 FQNEAQ (reference sequence). The CDR3 DNA follows: TGTGCCAGCAGCCCCGGCGGGGGCCGCGGTAACACCTACGAGCAGTACTTC. It encodes CASSPGGGRGNTYEQYF.

This chain connects TRBV5-5 to TRBJ1-2; D perhaps matches TRBD1 (6 bases). This CDR3 spans 15 amino acids. Germline CDR1 and CDR2: SGHKS and YYEKEE (reference sequence). V was shortened by 0 bases and J by 6 bases, with 15 bases between the two germline ends. Written as DNA, the CDR3 is TGTGCCAGCAGCTTGGACCTCCCACAGGGTGATGGCTACACCTTC. Its protein is CASSLDLPQGDGYTF.